A single sample gave rise to the 14 T cell receptor beta chains below, sequenced in a study of molecular identifiers for immune sequencing clone quantification. TCRdb re-called the PCR reads with MiXCR, one entry per CDR3 protein. The repertoire holds 90,000 to 120,000 distinct CDR3 sequences, with under 40% as singletons. The sequenced material came from naive CD8+ T cells from blood, with Jurkat cell RNA spiked in. Subset described: FACS-sorted CD8+CD4-CCR7+CD45RA+ naive T cells. The source of these receptors is a human donor in good health. Some libraries in this study had Jurkat cell RNA spiked in.

This clonotype came up many times. The CDR3 DNA is TGTGCCAGCAGCTTTGGGGCAGGGAATCAGCCCCAGCATTTT. Protein product: CASSFGAGNQPQHF. The chain uses TRBV11-2 and TRBJ1-5, with TRBD1 as a possible D gene (5 bases). Germline V gives CDR1 SGHAT, CDR2 FQNNGV. Deletions cut 3 bases from V and 4 bases from J, with 10 bases between. The CDR3 consists of 14 residues. The full variable domain, its missing parts supplied by reference TRBV11-2 and TRBJ1-5, is EAGVAQSPRYKIIEKRQSVAFWCNPISGHATLYWYQQILGQGPKLLIQFQNNGVVDDSQLPKDRFSAERLKGVDSTLKIQPAKLEDSAVYLCASSFGAGNQPQHFGDGTRLSIL.

This clonotype was detected a few times. The J gene is TRBJ2-3, the V gene TRBV12-3 or TRBV12-4; D tentatively reads TRBD1 or TRBD2 (5 bases each). The CDR3 loop spans 15 amino acids. The V end was cut by 7 bases, the J end by 5 bases, with 19 bases between. The CDR3: CASNAPGTPRDTQYF. CDR3 nucleotides: TGTGCCAGCAATGCTCCCGGGACCCCACGAGATACGCAGTATTTT.

This clonotype was seen many times. The chain is built from TRBV29-1 and TRBJ2-2, with D unclear. The length of the CDR3 is 12 residues. CDR1 and CDR2 (germline): SQVTM, ANQGSEA. V lost 5 bases, J lost 4 bases, and 8 bases lay in between. The CDR3 sequence is CSVLKGTGELFF. CDR3 bases: TGCAGCGTTCTAAAGGGCACCGGGGAGCTGTTTTTT.

This clonotype came up many times. The chain carries TRBV13 and TRBJ1-5, with 9 positions matching TRBD1. V trimming: 6 bases; J trimming: 5 bases; junction bases outside the gene matches: 5. This CDR3 comprises 14 residues. Germline V gene data show CDR1 as PRHDT and CDR2 as FYEKMQ (reference sequence). CDR3 loop: CASRYGTGHQPQHF. CDR3 bases: TGTGCCAGCAGATACGGGACAGGGCATCAGCCCCAGCATTTT.

As regards this clonotype: Possible read error: a much larger clone is one base away. The chain recombines TRBV7-6 with TRBJ2-3; 11 bases fit TRBD2. Germline V CDR1 and CDR2: SGHVS, FNYEAQ. The CDR3 is 16 amino acids. With V trimmed by 5 bases and J by 6 bases, 10 bases remained unmatched. Here the CDR3 DNA reads TGTGCCAGCAGCCGAGAAATAGCGGGAGGGCGGGATACGCAGTATTTT. The encoded protein is CASSREIAGGRDTQYF. Full variable domain (remainder filled in from reference TRBV7-6 and TRBJ2-3): GAGVSQSPRYKVTKRGQDVALRCDPISGHVSLYWYRQALGQGPEFLTYFNYEAQQDKSGLPNDRFSAERPEGSISTLTIQRTEQRDSAMYRCASSREIAGGRDTQYFGPGTRLTVL.

This clonotype has a handful of counts. The chain recombines TRBV19 with TRBJ2-7, with D possibly being TRBD2 (5 bases). Germline V lookup: CDR1 LNHDA, CDR2 SQIVND (reference sequence). Trimming pared 3 bases from V and 2 bases from J, leaving 11 bases between. The length of the CDR3 is 14 residues. The CDR3 spells CASSIFGVPYEQYF. The DNA of the CDR3 is TGTGCCAGTAGTATTTTCGGGGTGCCCTACGAGCAGTACTTC.

The chain links TRBV12-3 or TRBV12-4 to TRBJ2-7; perhaps TRBD1 as D (5 bases). CDR3 length equals 13 residues. V was shortened by 4 bases and J by 2 bases, with 9 bases between the two germline ends. The CDR3 sequence is CASSSGRPYEQYF. The CDR3 region has the DNA TGTGCCAGCAGTTCAGGGCGCCCCTACGAGCAGTACTTC.

This clonotype was found many times. This sequence joins TRBV7-9 and TRBJ1-3; TRBD1 is a possible D gene (6 bases). Trimming left V 4 bases short and J 0 bases short, with 10 bases between. Germline V gives CDR1 SEHNR, CDR2 FQNEAQ (reference sequence). The CDR3 runs 15 residues. CDR3 residues: CASSSGTNSGNTIYF. The CDR3 DNA sequence: TGTGCCAGCAGCTCCGGGACAAACTCTGGAAACACCATATATTTT. Variable domain in full (rest from reference TRBV7-9 and TRBJ1-3): DTGVSQNPRHKITKRGQNVTFRCDPISEHNRLYWYRQTLGQGPEFLTYFQNEAQLEKSRLLSDRFSAERPKGSFSTLEIQRTEQGDSAMYLCASSSGTNSGNTIYFGEGSWLTVV.

This clonotype was counted between two and nine times. The genes are TRBV19 and TRBJ1-1, with TRBD1 as a possible D gene (5 bases). The CDR3 extends over 13 amino acids. Germline V lookup: CDR1 LNHDA, CDR2 SQIVND (reference sequence). The V end lost 3 bases, the J end lost 5 bases, and 10 bases lay between the germline ends. This CDR3 is CASSMIPGTEAFF. The CDR3 DNA reads TGTGCCAGTAGTATGATTCCAGGGACTGAAGCTTTCTTT.

Remarks on this clonotype: A much more abundant neighbour one base away suggests this may be a read error. The chain is built from TRBV28 and TRBJ2-3; D perhaps matches TRBD2 (5 bases). V lost 6 bases, J lost 4 bases, and 14 bases lay in between. In germline, CDR1 is MDHEN, CDR2 SYDVKM. CDR3 length: 14 residues. CDR3 in amino acids: CASSPGLASDTQYF. DNA for the CDR3: TGTGCCAGCAGCCCCGGACTTGCATCAGATACGCAGTATTTT.

This clonotype was detected only a few times. V is TRBV28 and J is TRBJ2-7; possible D gene TRBD2, 5 bases. V gave up 6 bases and J gave up 0 bases, with 15 bases separating them. CDR1 and CDR2 from the germline V gene are MDHEN and SYDVKM. CDR3 length: 15 residues. The CDR3 sequence is CASRSPGWSSYEQYF. The CDR3 DNA follows: TGTGCCAGCAGGTCCCCGGGGTGGAGCTCCTACGAGCAGTACTTC.

About this clonotype: At one of its ends the junction is not consistent with the germline gene, which may arise from a read error. This chain connects TRBV29-1 to TRBJ2-1; 7 bases map to TRBD2. Germline lookup yields CDR1 SQVTM and CDR2 ANQGSEA. The length of the CDR3 is 11 residues. The CDR3 loop reads CSAAPGGDSIF. The DNA of the CDR3 is TGCAGCGCTGCTCCGGGGGGAGATTCTATCTTC.

This clonotype is a singleton in its sample. The junction does not match germline at one end; this may be a read error. The rearrangement uses TRBV12-3 or TRBV12-4 and TRBJ2-1; D perhaps matches TRBD2 (6 bases). CDR3 length equals 15 residues. CDR3 in DNA: TGTGCCAGCGACTTTAGCGGAGCCCCCTACAGTGAGCAGTTCTTC. Protein sequence: CASDFSGAPYSEQFF.

This clonotype was detected once. Germline is not matched at one junction end, which may reflect a read error. This sequence joins TRBV19 and TRBJ1-5, with 8 bases identical to TRBD1. CDR1 and CDR2 (germline): LNHDA, SQIVND (reference sequence). The CDR3 covers 15 residues. For the CDR3, the DNA is TGTGCCAGTTGTATCCTCAGACAGGGGAATCAGCCCCAGCATTTT. Translated, it gives CASCILRQGNQPQHF.